This T cell receptor beta chain appears in the sequencing data of a study of a mutant IDH1 vaccine in newly diagnosed glioma. Study-wide background: Those enrolled had earlier been treated with radiotherapy, temozolomide, or both, mostly both.

Germline trimming cut 0 bases from V and 9 bases from J; bases unmatched to any gene: 8. Germline V gene data show CDR1 as SNHLY and CDR2 as FYNNEI. There are 16 residues in the CDR3. Regarding time point: week 35, safety follow-up. Doses comprised 300 ug of mutant IDH1 20-mer peptide each, plus topical imiquimod. Donors harbored newly found WHO grade 3 or 4 IDH1-mutant, ATRX-lost astrocytomas. A remark on this clone: Its antigen is not known.

TCRdb's copy holds only in-frame clones and misses some; the assay was immunoSEQ multiplex PCR. Here the sample spans just over 65,000 clones, around 82% being singletons. Sequences were derived from PBMCs, sampled from a glioma patient whose treatment included an IDH1 peptide vaccine. The origin of this receptor is a man between 18 and 29 years old with glioma. This chain links TRBV2 with TRBJ2-1; TRBD2 agrees at 10 bases. CDR3 sequence (DNA): TGTGCCAGCAGTGAAGCGCTAGCGGGAGAAGAAGGTGAGCAGTTCTTC. Translating gives CASSEALAGEEGEQFF.